What follows describes a single T cell receptor (beta chain). Its cognate antigen has yet to be identified. No base qualities exist here, and no much larger clone lies one base off it. What this sample's time point label stands for: pre-treatment sample, taken before nivolumab and TIL therapy. Adults with stage 4 NSCLC were enrolled from 2017 to early 2020 in a dual-center phase I trial. Samples were obtained from a single-arm, open-label phase I trial in which tumor-infiltrating lymphocyte therapy with nivolumab was evaluated in advanced non-small cell lung cancer. Mononuclear cells from blood collected in EDTA tubes were isolated on a Ficoll gradient and snap-frozen as pellets, and DNA was then extracted using a Qiagen mini-prep kit. These data come from a study of TIL therapy for anti-PD-1-resistant metastatic lung cancer listed by TCRdb under 2021. Background for the entire study: Tumors were collected before any PD-1/PD-L1 blockade, after which patients were given nivolumab, and patients who progressed were given lymphodepletion, an infusion of expanded TIL and IL-2. Enrolled patients had a median age of 54 years (range 38-75) and a median tumor PD-L1 proportion score of less than 7%. The cohort was predominantly lung adenocarcinoma, with a handful of EGFR-mutant and two ALK-rearranged tumors, and half of patients were current or former smokers. A median non-synonymous tumor mutation burden of over 1.2 mutations per megabase was determined across the cohort by whole-exome sequencing. T cell receptor beta sequencing of tumor and peripheral blood served to follow clonotypes across the tumor, the expanded TIL product, and serial blood samples. General study outcomes and caveats: Generalizability was limited because the cohort was highly selected, with more treatment-naive, never-smoker and oncogene-addicted patients included than is typical. The study protocol defined all tumor marker inferences as exploratory. Clonotypes from the infused TIL partially replaced the baseline peripheral repertoire and then declined over months, and persistence showed no apparent association with response.

TCR beta CDR3 regions were amplified from genomic DNA by bias-controlled multiplex PCR with the immunoSEQ v3 hsTCRB kit. The TCR libraries were sequenced on an Illumina NextSeq 500 to 1.5 million to 2.5 million read pairs for survey level or 5-6 million read pairs for deep level. The authors processed their data as follows. Clonality was reported by immunoSEQ Analyzer software, which also assigned V, D and J genes and filtered out non-productive sequences. Repertoires were compared using productive Simpson clonality and Morisita overlap index of productive TRB rearrangements between infused TIL and blood. The absolute count of a clonotype in blood was estimated by multiplying the lymphocyte count by the CD3+ fraction and by the productive frequency of the clone. Not all clones reach the TCRdb copy of this immuneACCESS table, which keeps in-frame sequences only. Checked studies attribute under half of the gap to unresolved V genes and leave the rest unexplained. V and J calls and clone size come straight from that table; D and trimming were deduced from the DNA. The table for this sample lists approximately 57,000 clones; around four fifths of them were counted only once. Of the sample, roughly 3% falls within the top ten clones.

The CDR3 sequence holds 15 residues, the cysteine and phenylalanine included. Only CDR3 DNA is held: 45 bases, read in frame from base 1. CDR1 and CDR2, per the germline V gene, are MNHEY and SVGAGI. At the junction V is shortened by 2 bases and J by 5 bases, with 15 bases in between. Sample: blood, taken at baseline. The clonotype comes from a person aged 25 to 80 with non-small cell lung cancer. The rearranged chain carries TRBV6-5 and TRBJ1-1; too little of a D gene remains to name it. The DNA reads as follows: TGTGCCAGCAGTTACCGTCCCGGACCTCGGACTGAAGCTTTCTTT. Translated, this gives CASSYRPGPRTEAFF.